This note documents a single TCR beta chain sequence. Its antigen is unidentified. The time point denotes: late sampling 161 to 241 days after vaccination in three convalescent patients. Indicated treatment: roughly ten-day PBMC culture with coronavirus spike peptide pools or control peptides (ViraFEST assay). The sample comes from a study of vaccination and CD4 T cells after COVID-19. Study background: A median of about 100 days (range 35 to 161) separated diagnosis from post-COVID sampling. The stimulus for the cells was overlapping spike peptides derived from SARS-CoV-2, HCoV-NL63, HCoV-OC43 and HCoV-229E.

This CDR3 region has 14 residues. Germline assignment: CDR1 LNHDA and CDR2 SQIVND (reference sequence). V was pared by 3 bases and J by 3 bases, with 12 bases between. Researchers used the Oncomine TCR Beta short-read assay to sequence DNA from cultured CD4+ T cells. Cultured CD4+ T cells were the source of extracted genomic DNA. TCRdb processed the PCR reads anew with MiXCR; each CDR3 protein has one entry. Counted here are around 15,000 distinct CDR3 sequences, about 50% occurring once; the ten biggest clones make up approximately 17%. The gene calls are TRBV19 and TRBJ2-7; D could derive from TRBD1 or TRBD2 (5 bases each). The origin of this receptor is a human donor who had recovered from COVID-19. The sequencing used CD4+ T cells from blood, cultured in vitro, collected about 7 months after SARS-CoV-2 vaccination. The CDR3 DNA sequence: TGTGCCAGTAGTATTCCGGGACGGATCTACGAGCAGTACTTC. It translates to CASSIPGRIYEQYF. The full variable domain, rest sourced from reference TRBV19 and TRBJ2-7, is DGGITQSPKYLFRKEGQNVTLSCEQNLNHDAMYWYRQDPGQGLRLIYYSQIVNDFQKGDIAEGYSVSREKKESFPLTVTSAQKNPTAFYLCASSIPGRIYEQYFGPGTRLTVT.